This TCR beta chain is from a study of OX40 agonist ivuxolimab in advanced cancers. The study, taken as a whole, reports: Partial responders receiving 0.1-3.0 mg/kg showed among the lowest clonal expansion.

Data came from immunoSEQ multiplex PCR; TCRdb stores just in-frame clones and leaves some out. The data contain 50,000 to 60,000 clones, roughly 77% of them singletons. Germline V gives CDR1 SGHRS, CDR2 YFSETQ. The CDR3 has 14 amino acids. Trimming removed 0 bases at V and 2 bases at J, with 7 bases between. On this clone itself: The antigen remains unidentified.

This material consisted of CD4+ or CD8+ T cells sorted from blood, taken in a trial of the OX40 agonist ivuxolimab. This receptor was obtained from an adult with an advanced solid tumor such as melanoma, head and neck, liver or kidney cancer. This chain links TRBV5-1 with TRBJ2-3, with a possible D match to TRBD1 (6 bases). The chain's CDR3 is CASSLGGHTDTQYF. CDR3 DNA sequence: TGCGCCAGCAGCTTGGGGGGGCACACAGATACGCAGTATTTT.